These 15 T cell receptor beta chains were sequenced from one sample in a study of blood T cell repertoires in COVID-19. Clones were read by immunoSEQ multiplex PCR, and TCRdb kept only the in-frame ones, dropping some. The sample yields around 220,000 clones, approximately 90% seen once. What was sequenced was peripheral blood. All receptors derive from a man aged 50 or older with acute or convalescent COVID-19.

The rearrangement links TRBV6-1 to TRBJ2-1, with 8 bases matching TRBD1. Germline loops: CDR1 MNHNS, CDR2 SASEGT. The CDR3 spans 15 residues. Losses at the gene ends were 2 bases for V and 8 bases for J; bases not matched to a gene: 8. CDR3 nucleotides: TGTGCCAGCAGTGAATCGCAGGGGGCGTTTCATGAGCAGTTCTTC. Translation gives CASSESQGAFHEQFF.

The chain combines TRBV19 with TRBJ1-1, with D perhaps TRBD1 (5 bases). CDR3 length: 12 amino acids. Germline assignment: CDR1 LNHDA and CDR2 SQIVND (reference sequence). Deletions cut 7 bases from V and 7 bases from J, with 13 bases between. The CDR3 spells CASIDSFSEAFF. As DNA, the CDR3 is TGTGCCAGTATTGACAGTTTTAGTGAAGCTTTCTTT.

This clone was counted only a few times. The CDR3 DNA reads as TGTGCCAGCAGTCCCAGTTTCACCTACGAGCAGTACTTC. Residues: CASSPSFTYEQYF. V usage is TRBV14 and J usage is TRBJ2-7; D gene uncertain. The germline V gene encodes CDR1 SGHDN and CDR2 FVKESK. With 6 bases removed from V and 2 bases from J, the gap between germline ends came to 11 bases. This CDR3 contains 13 residues.

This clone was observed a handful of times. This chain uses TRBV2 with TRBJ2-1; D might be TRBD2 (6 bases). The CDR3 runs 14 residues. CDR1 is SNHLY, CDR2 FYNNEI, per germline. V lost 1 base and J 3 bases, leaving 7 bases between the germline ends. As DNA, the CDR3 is TGTGCCAGCAGTGAAGGGGGAGGCTACAATGAGCAGTTCTTC. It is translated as CASSEGGGYNEQFF.

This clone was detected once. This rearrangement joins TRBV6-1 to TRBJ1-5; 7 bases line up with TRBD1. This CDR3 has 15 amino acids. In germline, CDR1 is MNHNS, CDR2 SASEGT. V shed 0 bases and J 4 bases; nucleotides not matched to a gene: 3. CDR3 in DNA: TGTGCCAGCAGTGAAGCCGGGACAGATAATCAGCCCCAGCATTTT. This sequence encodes CASSEAGTDNQPQHF.

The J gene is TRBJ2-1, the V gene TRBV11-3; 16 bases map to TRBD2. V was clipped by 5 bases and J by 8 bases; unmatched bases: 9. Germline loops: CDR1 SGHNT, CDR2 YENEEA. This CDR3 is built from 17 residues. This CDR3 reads CASSRKGTSGGAYEQFF. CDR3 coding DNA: TGTGCCAGCAGCCGCAAGGGGACTAGCGGGGGGGCATATGAGCAGTTCTTC. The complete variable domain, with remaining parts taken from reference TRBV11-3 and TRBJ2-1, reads EAGVVQSPRYKIIEKKQPVAFWCNPISGHNTLYWYLQNLGQGPELLIRYENEEAVDDSQLPKDRFSAERLKGVDSTLKIQPAELGDSAVYLCASSRKGTSGGAYEQFFGPGTRLTVL.

The CDR3 is CASGLGRGNEQYF. The DNA of the CDR3 is TGTGCCAGCGGGCTGGGCAGGGGGAACGAGCAGTACTTC. The J gene is TRBJ2-7, the V gene TRBV18; 7 bases fit TRBD1. After removal of 8 bases from V and 5 bases from J, the junction contained 9 bases not matched to a gene. This CDR3 is 13 amino acids long. CDR1 KGHSH and CDR2 LQKENI come from the germline V gene.

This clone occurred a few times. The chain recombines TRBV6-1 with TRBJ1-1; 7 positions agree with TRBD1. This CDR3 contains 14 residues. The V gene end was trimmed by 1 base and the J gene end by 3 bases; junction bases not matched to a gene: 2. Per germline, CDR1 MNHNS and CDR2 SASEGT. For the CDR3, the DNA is TGTGCCAGCAGTGAAGAGGGACAGTACACTGAAGCTTTCTTT. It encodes CASSEEGQYTEAFF.

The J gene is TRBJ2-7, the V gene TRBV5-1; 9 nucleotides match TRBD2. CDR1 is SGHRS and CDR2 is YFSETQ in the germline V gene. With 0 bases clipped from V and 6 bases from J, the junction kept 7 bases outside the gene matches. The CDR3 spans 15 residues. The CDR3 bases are TGCGCCAGCAGCTTGGGACCCGGGACTAGCAGCGAGCAGTACTTC. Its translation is CASSLGPGTSSEQYF.

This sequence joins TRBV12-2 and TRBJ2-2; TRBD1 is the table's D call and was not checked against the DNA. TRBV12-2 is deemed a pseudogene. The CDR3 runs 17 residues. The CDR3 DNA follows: TGTGCAAGTCGCCCTTACCTTACGTACAGGGGACCCGGGGAGCTGTTTTTT. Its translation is CASRPYLTYRGPGELFF.

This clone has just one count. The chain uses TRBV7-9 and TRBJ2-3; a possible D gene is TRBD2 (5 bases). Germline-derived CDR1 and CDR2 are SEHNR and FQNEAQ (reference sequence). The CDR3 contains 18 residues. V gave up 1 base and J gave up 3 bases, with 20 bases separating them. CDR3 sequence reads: CASSLGPGRRALTDTQYF. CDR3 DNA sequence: TGTGCCAGCAGCTTAGGCCCTGGGAGAAGGGCTCTGACAGATACGCAGTATTTT.

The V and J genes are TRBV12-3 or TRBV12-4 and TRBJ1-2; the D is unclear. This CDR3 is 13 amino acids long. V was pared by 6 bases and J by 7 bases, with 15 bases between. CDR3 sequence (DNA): TGTGCCAGCAGCCACCGGACGGGAGGTGGCTACACCTTC. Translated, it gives CASSHRTGGGYTF.

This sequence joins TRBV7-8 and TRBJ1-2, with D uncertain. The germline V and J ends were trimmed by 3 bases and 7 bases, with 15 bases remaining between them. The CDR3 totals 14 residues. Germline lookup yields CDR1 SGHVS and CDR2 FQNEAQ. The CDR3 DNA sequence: TGTGCCAGCAGCTTGGGAGTCCCCGGCTCTGGCTACACCTTC. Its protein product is CASSLGVPGSGYTF.

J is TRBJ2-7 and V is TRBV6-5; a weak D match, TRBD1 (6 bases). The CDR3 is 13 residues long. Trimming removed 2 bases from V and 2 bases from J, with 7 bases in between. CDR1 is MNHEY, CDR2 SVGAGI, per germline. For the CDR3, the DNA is TGTGCCAGCAGTTACGGGGGCACCTACGAGCAGTACTTC. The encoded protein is CASSYGGTYEQYF.

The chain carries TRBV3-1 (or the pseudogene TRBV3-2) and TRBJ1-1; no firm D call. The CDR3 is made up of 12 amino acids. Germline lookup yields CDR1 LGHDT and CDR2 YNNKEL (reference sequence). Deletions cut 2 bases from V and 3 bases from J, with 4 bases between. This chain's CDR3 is CASSQPYTEAFF. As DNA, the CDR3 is TGTGCCAGCAGCCAACCCTACACTGAAGCTTTCTTT.